The 21 T cell receptor beta chains below come from one sample, sequenced in a study of T cells in Graves' hyperthyroidism and ophthalmopathy. The investigators amplified TCR beta CDR3 regions from RNA transcripts. Using the HTBI primer set, a first-round RT-PCR was run on the TCR CDR3. A single record per CDR3 protein comes from TCRdb applying MiXCR to the multiplex PCR reads. The data contain approximately 600,000 distinct CDR3 sequences, 14% to 15% of them seen just once; the ten biggest clones take up about 3.9%. Sequencing was done on a sample of blood. The receptors originated from a woman aged 40 to 50 with Graves' ophthalmopathy.

This clonotype was recorded many times. The chain uses TRBV28 and TRBJ2-7, with 10 bases fitting TRBD1. Germline-derived CDR1 and CDR2 are MDHEN and SYDVKM. V lost 5 bases, J lost 2 bases, and 6 bases stayed unmatched. There are 15 residues in the CDR3. The CDR3 DNA reads TGTGCCAGCAGTGTAGGGACAGGGGATACCTACGAGCAGTACTTC. The encoded protein is CASSVGTGDTYEQYF.

This clonotype was observed a handful of times. CDR3 in amino acids: CASSGGLAGVETQYF. For the CDR3, the DNA is TGTGCCAGCAGCGGGGGACTAGCGGGAGTAGAGACCCAGTACTTC. The rearrangement uses TRBV7-2 and TRBJ2-5, with TRBD2 matching over 14 bases. V trimming: 5 bases; J trimming: 4 bases; junction bases outside the gene matches: 3. CDR1 and CDR2 (germline): SGHTA, FQGNSA. CDR3 length: 15 amino acids.

This sequence joins TRBV6-4 and TRBJ2-2; 7 positions agree with TRBD1. CDR1 MRHNA and CDR2 SNTAGT come from the germline V gene. The CDR3 sequence is 15 residues long. Trimming removed 6 bases from V and 4 bases from J; junction bases left unmatched: 8. The CDR3 region has the DNA TGTGCCAGCAGCGAGAGACAGGGAAGCACCGGGGAGCTGTTTTTT. Residues: CASSERQGSTGELFF.

This chain connects TRBV12-3 or TRBV12-4 to TRBJ1-5; possibly TRBD1 for D (6 bases). This CDR3 has 15 amino acids. Trimming left V 5 bases short and J 1 base short, with 12 bases between. The CDR3 sequence: CASSIQGWSNQPQHF. The CDR3 bases are TGTGCCAGCAGTATACAGGGTTGGAGCAATCAGCCCCAGCATTTT.

The sample holds many counts of this clonotype. The chain carries TRBV18 and TRBJ2-5; TRBD1 or TRBD2 may be the D gene (6 bases each). CDR3 length: 14 residues. V lost 2 bases and J lost 5, with 12 bases in between. The germline gives CDR1 KGHSH, CDR2 LQKENI. CDR3 sequence reads: CASSPSGEDETQYF. The DNA of the CDR3 is TGTGCCAGCTCACCATCAGGGGAGGATGAGACCCAGTACTTC.

The J gene is TRBJ2-7, the V gene TRBV6-2 or TRBV6-3; 11 bases map to TRBD2. The CDR3 is 15 residues long. The V and J ends lost 2 bases and 3 bases, in that order; junction bases with no gene match: 3. Germline CDR1 MNHEY, CDR2 SVGEGT. The CDR3 here is CASSYPGLAGYEQYF. CDR3 bases: TGTGCCAGCAGTTACCCAGGACTAGCGGGCTACGAGCAGTACTTC.

In its sample, this clonotype was seen many times. The V call is TRBV28, the J call TRBJ1-2; the D gene is possibly TRBD1 (6 bases). Germline V lookup: CDR1 MDHEN, CDR2 SYDVKM. Trimming left V 4 bases short and J 6 bases short, with 15 bases between. The CDR3 totals 14 residues. The CDR3 DNA is TGTGCCAGCAGTTCTAAATGGAGGGGGGATGGCTACACCTTC. Amino acid sequence: CASSSKWRGDGYTF.

This clonotype showed up many times. The CDR3 loop reads CSVERSSQETQYF. The DNA for the CDR3 is TGCAGCGTTGAAAGGTCAAGCCAAGAGACCCAGTACTTC. The chain uses TRBV29-1 and TRBJ2-5; no reliable D call. Trimming removed 2 bases at V and 1 base at J, with 8 bases between. The CDR3 runs 13 residues. CDR1 and CDR2 (germline): SQVTM, ANQGSEA.

This clonotype was recorded many times. The chain recombines TRBV6-1 with TRBJ2-2; no definite D call. This CDR3 is 14 amino acids long. Germline CDR1 MNHNS, CDR2 SASEGT. Between the trimmed V and J ends, which lost 5 bases and 4 bases, there was a span of 11 bases. The CDR3 bases are TGTGCCAGCAGTCCCCAGCAGCTCACCGGGGAGCTGTTTTTT. As protein: CASSPQQLTGELFF.

This clonotype showed up just a few times. The V and J genes are TRBV4-2 and TRBJ2-2; 12 nucleotides match TRBD2. This CDR3 is 16 amino acids long. CDR1 and CDR2 from the germline V gene are LGHNA and YNFKEQ. V lost 4 bases to trimming and J lost 6 bases; unmatched junction nucleotides: 6. The CDR3 spells CASSPLTSGSSGELFF. The CDR3 DNA is TGTGCCAGCAGCCCCCTGACTAGCGGGAGCTCCGGGGAGCTGTTTTTT.

In this sample, this clonotype turned up many times. The V and J genes are TRBV19 and TRBJ2-7; tentatively, D is TRBD1 (5 bases). V was pared by 3 bases and J by 5 bases, with 11 bases between. The CDR3 covers 13 residues. The germline gives CDR1 LNHDA, CDR2 SQIVND (reference sequence). CDR3 in DNA: TGTGCCAGTAGTATTACTGCCAGGGACGAGCAGTACTTC. It is translated as CASSITARDEQYF. The full variable domain, completed using reference TRBV19 and TRBJ2-7, is DGGITQSPKYLFRKEGQNVTLSCEQNLNHDAMYWYRQDPGQGLRLIYYSQIVNDFQKGDIAEGYSVSREKKESFPLTVTSAQKNPTAFYLCASSITARDEQYFGPGTRLTVT.

This clonotype was found many times. The chain is built from TRBV6-1 and TRBJ1-5; TRBD1 might be the D (6 bases). Germline V lookup: CDR1 MNHNS, CDR2 SASEGT. V was pared by 2 bases and J by 2 bases, with 16 bases between. The CDR3 loop spans 17 amino acids. CDR3 region: CASSELRGGFGNQPQHF. CDR3 DNA sequence: TGTGCCAGCAGTGAACTCAGGGGTGGGTTTGGCAATCAGCCCCAGCATTTT.

This clonotype was seen ten or more times. The V call is TRBV6-5, the J call TRBJ2-6; D unresolved. CDR3 size: 16 residues. Germline CDR1 and CDR2: MNHEY and SVGAGI. The ends were cut back, 2 bases at V and 0 bases at J, with 8 bases in the middle. This chain's CDR3 is CASSYLYRSGANVLTF. The CDR3 coding sequence is TGTGCCAGCAGTTACCTTTATCGCTCTGGGGCCAACGTCCTGACTTTC.

This clonotype was observed a handful of times. The chain is built from TRBV11-3 and TRBJ2-5; TRBD2 is a possible D gene (5 bases). From germline, CDR1 is SGHNT and CDR2 YENEEA. The CDR3 totals 14 residues. V lost 5 bases to trimming and J lost 5 bases, with 15 bases between them. DNA of the CDR3: TGTGCCAGCAGCGTGGGCTTTCCGGGGGAGACCCAGTACTTC. It yields the protein CASSVGFPGETQYF.

The rearrangement uses TRBV28 and TRBJ1-5; D gene uncertain. CDR3 length: 15 amino acids. V gave up 4 bases and J gave up 3 bases, with 13 bases separating them. The V gene's germline CDR1 is MDHEN and CDR2 SYDVKM. CDR3 DNA: TGTGCCAGCAGTTCAGGCAGCGCGAACAATCAGCCCCAGCATTTT. Translated: CASSSGSANNQPQHF.

The chain joins TRBV5-1 to TRBJ2-7; weak D call: TRBD2 (6 bases). Germline loops: CDR1 SGHRS, CDR2 YFSETQ. V dropped 4 bases and J dropped 6 bases, with 20 bases sitting between them. The CDR3 is 15 residues long. The CDR3 DNA reads as TGCGCCAGCAGCGATGGGCCGGGAGAGAGACGCGAGCAGTACTTC. Translating gives CASSDGPGERREQYF.

This clonotype has at least ten counts. The V gene is TRBV6-5, the J gene TRBJ2-1; D call uncertain. V lost 4 bases to trimming and J lost 9 bases, with 10 bases between them. CDR3 size: 12 residues. From germline, CDR1 is MNHEY and CDR2 SVGAGI. In DNA form, the CDR3 reads TGTGCCAGCAGTTCCGTTAGTCCTGAGCAGTTCTTC. Translation: CASSSVSPEQFF.

Ten or more counts support this clonotype. V gene TRBV27 combines with J gene TRBJ2-7; TRBD2 matches 7 bases. The junction had 11 bases not matched to a gene; V was cut back by 5 bases and J by 4 bases. The germline CDR1 and CDR2 sequences are MNHEY and SMNVEV (reference sequence). This CDR3 contains 15 residues. CDR3 DNA: TGTGCCAGCAGTCTTGTTGGGGAGGGTGGATACGAGCAGTACTTC. Its protein is CASSLVGEGGYEQYF.

This clonotype was recorded at least ten times. The gene calls are TRBV20-1 and TRBJ2-7; 13 nucleotides line up with TRBD2. V shed 5 bases, J shed 4 bases, and the junction held 5 bases outside the gene matches. Germline values: CDR1 DFQATT, CDR2 SNEGSKA (reference sequence). The CDR3 has 14 residues. The DNA for the CDR3 is TGCAGTGCTTGGACTAGCGGGAGTGGGTACGAGCAGTACTTC. The encoded protein is CSAWTSGSGYEQYF.

The rearrangement uses TRBV12-3 or TRBV12-4 and TRBJ2-7; D ambiguous. The V end was cut by 5 bases, the J end by 6 bases, with 8 bases between. This CDR3 contains 11 residues. For the CDR3, the DNA is TGTGCCAGCAGTCAGAGCACCGAGCAGTACTTC. Translated: CASSQSTEQYF.

This rearrangement joins TRBV11-1 to TRBJ1-1, with a possible D match to TRBD1 (5 bases). The CDR3 runs to 13 residues. Germline values: CDR1 SGHAT, CDR2 FQDESV (reference sequence). Trimming removed 2 bases at V and 4 bases at J, with 8 bases between. CDR3 sequence: CASSLYGATEAFF. CDR3 in DNA: TGTGCCAGCAGCTTATACGGGGCCACTGAAGCTTTCTTT.